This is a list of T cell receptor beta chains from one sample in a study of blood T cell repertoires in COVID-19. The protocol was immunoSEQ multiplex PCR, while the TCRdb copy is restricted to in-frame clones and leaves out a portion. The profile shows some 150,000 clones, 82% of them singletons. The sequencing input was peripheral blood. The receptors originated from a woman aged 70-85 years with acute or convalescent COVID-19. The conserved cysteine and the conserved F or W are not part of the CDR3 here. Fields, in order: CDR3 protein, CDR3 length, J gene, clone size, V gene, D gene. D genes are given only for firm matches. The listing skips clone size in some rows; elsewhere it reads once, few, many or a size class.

CDR3aa: ASSKPLNYGYT
len: 11
j_gene: TRBJ1-2
abundance: NA
v_gene: TRBV21-1
d_gene: NA

CDR3aa: ASSLVGSNTEAF
len: 12
j_gene: TRBJ1-1
abundance: NA
v_gene: TRBV5-4
d_gene: NA

CDR3aa: ASSPVDSSYNSPLH
len: 14
j_gene: TRBJ1-6
abundance: NA
v_gene: TRBV3-1/TRBV3-2
d_gene: NA

CDR3aa: ATSDPPGQGRFRDGYT
len: 16
j_gene: TRBJ1-2
abundance: NA
v_gene: TRBV24-1
d_gene: TRBD1

CDR3aa: ASSLASGGAKETQY
len: 14
j_gene: TRBJ2-5
abundance: NA
v_gene: TRBV7-2
d_gene: TRBD2

CDR3aa: ASSYTGQGRGYT
len: 12
j_gene: TRBJ1-2
abundance: NA
v_gene: TRBV6-2/TRBV6-3
d_gene: TRBD1

CDR3aa: TSSQEAGGADIQY
len: 13
j_gene: TRBJ2-4
abundance: few
v_gene: TRBV1
d_gene: NA

CDR3aa: ASSIGGGGGTAF
len: 12
j_gene: TRBJ1-1
abundance: NA
v_gene: TRBV11-2
d_gene: NA

CDR3aa: ASSQVPPYGYT
len: 11
j_gene: TRBJ1-2
abundance: NA
v_gene: TRBV4-2
d_gene: NA

CDR3aa: ASSVGTSGGEQF
len: 12
j_gene: TRBJ2-1
abundance: NA
v_gene: TRBV2
d_gene: TRBD2

CDR3aa: ASRDRGLVFGYT
len: 12
j_gene: TRBJ1-2
abundance: NA
v_gene: TRBV24-1
d_gene: TRBD1

CDR3aa: ASTLDSNYGYT
len: 11
j_gene: TRBJ1-2
abundance: NA
v_gene: TRBV19
d_gene: NA

CDR3aa: ASSTGTGLFNEQF
len: 13
j_gene: TRBJ2-1
abundance: NA
v_gene: TRBV18
d_gene: TRBD1

CDR3aa: ASTRGTSGKNEQF
len: 13
j_gene: TRBJ2-1
abundance: NA
v_gene: TRBV6-5
d_gene: TRBD2

CDR3aa: ASMRTGNSYGYT
len: 12
j_gene: TRBJ1-2
abundance: NA
v_gene: TRBV19
d_gene: NA

CDR3aa: ASSAPRGTGSYEQY
len: 14
j_gene: TRBJ2-7
abundance: NA
v_gene: TRBV19
d_gene: TRBD1

CDR3aa: ASSQDTTSHEQY
len: 12
j_gene: TRBJ2-7
abundance: NA
v_gene: TRBV3-1/TRBV3-2
d_gene: NA

CDR3aa: ASSYQGGVQPQH
len: 12
j_gene: TRBJ1-5
abundance: NA
v_gene: TRBV6-5
d_gene: NA

CDR3aa: ASSGQGLNSPLH
len: 12
j_gene: TRBJ1-6
abundance: NA
v_gene: TRBV28
d_gene: TRBD1

CDR3aa: ASRRTSGVGKDNSAQY
len: 16
j_gene: TRBJ2-3
abundance: NA
v_gene: TRBV7-6
d_gene: TRBD2

CDR3aa: AIRDRAATEAF
len: 11
j_gene: TRBJ1-1
abundance: few
v_gene: TRBV10-3
d_gene: TRBD1

CDR3aa: ASSPQPDFEAF
len: 11
j_gene: TRBJ1-1
abundance: NA
v_gene: TRBV5-5
d_gene: NA

CDR3aa: AISEGGGDNQPQH
len: 13
j_gene: TRBJ1-5
abundance: NA
v_gene: TRBV10-3
d_gene: NA

CDR3aa: ASSRGQLYEQY
len: 11
j_gene: TRBJ2-7
abundance: NA
v_gene: TRBV5-1
d_gene: NA

CDR3aa: ASSLVYLSGGETQY
len: 14
j_gene: TRBJ2-5
abundance: NA
v_gene: TRBV7-8
d_gene: TRBD2

CDR3aa: ASSVSTGGRLNEQF
len: 14
j_gene: TRBJ2-1
abundance: NA
v_gene: TRBV7-2
d_gene: TRBD1

CDR3aa: ASSRQPAGGYEQY
len: 13
j_gene: TRBJ2-7
abundance: NA
v_gene: TRBV6-5
d_gene: NA